Sequencing of this T cell receptor beta chain was carried out in a study of cytomegalovirus exposure and HLA in healthy donors. Across the study: Most genotyped donors, over 70% of about 400, had Caucasian-associated genetic ancestry.

Whole-study findings and limits: TRBV6-2, TRBV6-3 and other indistinguishable V segments were excluded. A reported reduction in N-insertions relative to the roughly 640-donor mean was seen in an Asian-associated ancestry cluster in a later analysis. Listed as cytomegalovirus-associated were 164 TCR beta chains.

Looked up from germline, CDR1 is MGHRA and CDR2 is YSYEKL. V shed 1 base and J shed 7 bases, with 13 bases lying between them. The CDR3 runs 14 residues. PCR primers comprised 60 Vbeta and 13 Jbeta primers. TCRdb's copy holds only in-frame clones and misses some; the assay was immunoSEQ multiplex PCR. Of some 180,000 clones detected, roughly 73% appear once; the ten largest clones hold approximately 1.8%. As to this clone: Its antigen is not known.

The clonotype comes from a woman between 25 and 40 years old in good health and CMV-seronegative. Sequencing was carried out using PBMCs. The genes are TRBV4-1 and TRBJ1-2, with no clear D. This CDR3 is CASSQGLAASGYTF. CDR3 in DNA: TGCGCCAGCAGCCAAGGTTTGGCAGCTAGTGGCTACACCTTC.